The 28 T cell receptor beta chains below come from one sample, sequenced in a study of blood T cell repertoires in COVID-19. Generated by immunoSEQ multiplex PCR, the TCRdb table keeps only in-frame clones and is missing some. The sample has some 120,000 clones; about 93% are singletons. The sequenced sample was peripheral blood. The receptors shown here come from a man aged 50-59 years with COVID-19, enrolled during active disease.

This clone was observed once. The chain joins TRBV5-1 to TRBJ1-1; D might be TRBD1 (5 bases). The CDR3 consists of 15 residues. V was clipped by 0 bases and J by 4 bases, with 13 bases between them. Per germline, CDR1 SGHRS and CDR2 YFSETQ. DNA of the CDR3: TGCGCCAGCAGCTTGGGCAGAACGGGGGGCACTGAAGCTTTCTTT. It encodes CASSLGRTGGTEAFF.

This sequence joins TRBV5-1 and TRBJ2-5; 8 bases are a match to TRBD1. J was trimmed by 2 bases and V by 3 bases; bases with no gene match: 3. CDR1 and CDR2 from the germline V gene are SGHRS and YFSETQ. CDR3 length: 14 amino acids. The DNA of the CDR3 is TGCGCCAGCAGCTACGGACAGGGACAAGAGACCCAGTACTTC. It translates to CASSYGQGQETQYF.

This rearrangement joins TRBV30 to TRBJ2-7; TRBD2 matches 9 bases. J gave up 3 bases and V 5 bases, and 8 bases lay outside the gene matches. The CDR3 runs 14 residues. The germline gives CDR1 GTSNPN, CDR2 SVGIG (reference sequence). As DNA, the CDR3 is TGTGCCTGGGCCAGCGGGAGGATTTTCTACGAGCAGTACTTC. Protein: CAWASGRIFYEQYF.

CDR3 in amino acids: CASGLAGRTEAFF. DNA of the CDR3: TGTGCTAGTGGTTTGGCAGGGAGGACTGAAGCTTTCTTT. The chain links TRBV12-5 to TRBJ1-1, with D perhaps TRBD1 (5 bases). V was clipped by 1 base and J by 5 bases, with 8 bases between them. Germline V gene sequence: CDR1 LGHNT, CDR2 FRNRAP. The CDR3 runs to 13 residues.

This chain uses TRBV13 with TRBJ1-2, with unresolved D. The CDR3 has 13 amino acids. V lost 2 bases and J 4 bases, leaving 8 bases between the germline ends. Germline assignment: CDR1 PRHDT and CDR2 FYEKMQ (reference sequence). The CDR3 reads CASSLPGTYGYTF. The CDR3 region has the DNA TGTGCCAGCAGCTTACCAGGTACCTATGGCTACACCTTC.

The chain combines TRBV9 with TRBJ1-2, with TRBD1 as a possible D gene (6 bases). Germline V gene lookup returns CDR1 SGDLS and CDR2 YYNGEE. The CDR3 spans 16 residues. The V gene lost 0 bases and the J gene lost 2 bases, with 14 bases spanning the gap. The CDR3, as DNA: TGTGCCAGCAGCGTAGATGGGACACTGAGAAACTATGGCTACACCTTC. Encoded protein: CASSVDGTLRNYGYTF. The whole variable domain, remainder taken from reference TRBV9 and TRBJ1-2, is DSGVTQTPKHLITATGQRVTLRCSPRSGDLSVYWYQQSLDQGLQFLIQYYNGEERAKGNILERFSAQQFPDLHSELNLSSLELGDSALYFCASSVDGTLRNYGYTFGSGTRLTVV.

The chain couples TRBV3-1 (or the pseudogene TRBV3-2) to TRBJ2-2; TRBD2 is a possible D gene (5 bases). The CDR3 is made up of 17 amino acids. V was trimmed by 2 bases and J by 3 bases, leaving 16 bases between them. Germline V CDR1 and CDR2: LGHDT, YNNKEL (reference sequence). In nucleotides, the CDR3 is TGTGCCAGCAGCCAACCTCGGCCAGCGGATGACACCGGGGAGCTGTTTTTT. This translates into CASSQPRPADDTGELFF.

V gene TRBV20-1 combines with J gene TRBJ2-7; possibly TRBD2 for D (5 bases). V dropped 3 bases and J dropped 4 bases, with 16 bases sitting between them. Germline values: CDR1 DFQATT, CDR2 SNEGSKA (reference sequence). The CDR3 runs 14 residues. The CDR3 DNA follows: TGCAGTGCTAGTCCGGGAACGAACCAATACGAGCAGTACGTC. It encodes CSASPGTNQYEQYV.

The gene calls are TRBV7-8 and TRBJ2-7; TRBD2 is a possible D gene (6 bases). Trimming cost V 1 base and J 6 bases, with 10 bases left between them. The CDR3 covers 13 residues. Germline V gives CDR1 SGHVS, CDR2 FQNEAQ. The CDR3 spells CASSLDGGGEQYV. The CDR3 DNA follows: TGTGCCAGCAGCTTAGACGGGGGAGGCGAGCAGTACGTC.

The chain recombines TRBV7-3 with TRBJ2-1; TRBD2 matches at 8 bases. This CDR3 spans 15 amino acids. CDR1 and CDR2 from the germline V gene are SGHTA and FQGTGA. Trimming at V came to 5 bases and at J to 8 bases, leaving 11 bases not matched to a gene. The CDR3: CASSQGGLVEDEQFF. CDR3 in DNA: TGTGCCAGCAGCCAAGGGGGACTAGTGGAGGATGAGCAGTTCTTC.

The chain joins TRBV5-5 to TRBJ1-1; weak D call: TRBD1 (5 bases). The CDR3 consists of 12 residues. CDR1 is SGHKS, CDR2 YYEKEE, per germline (reference sequence). V shed 3 bases and J shed 7 bases, with 10 bases lying between them. The CDR3 reads CASSSWGSEAFF. The DNA for the CDR3 is TGTGCCAGCAGCTCCTGGGGCAGTGAAGCTTTCTTT.

There are a few counts of this clone. The chain employs TRBV2 and TRBJ2-5; D remains ambiguous. Trimming left V 2 bases short and J 5 bases short, with 12 bases between. The CDR3 is 14 residues long. Germline loops: CDR1 SNHLY, CDR2 FYNNEI. CDR3 nucleotides: TGTGCCAGCAGTGAAACACGAACTACGGAGACCCAGTACTTC. Residues: CASSETRTTETQYF.

The genes are TRBV14 and TRBJ1-3, with a weak D call TRBD1 (5 bases). V was cut by 4 bases and J by 7 bases, with 14 bases left in between. Germline CDR1 and CDR2: SGHDN and FVKESK. The CDR3 runs 14 residues. CDR3 nucleotides: TGTGCCAGCAGCCTAGCGGGGGAGCGGAACACCATATATTTT. Amino acids: CASSLAGERNTIYF.

The chain recombines TRBV19 with TRBJ2-1; 7 nucleotides align to TRBD2. The CDR3 covers 15 residues. In germline, CDR1 is LNHDA, CDR2 SQIVND (reference sequence). The V gene end was trimmed by 6 bases and the J gene end by 5 bases; junction bases not matched to a gene: 10. In DNA form, the CDR3 reads TGTGCCAGTAGCCCAGCGGGGCCTGGCAACAATGAGCAGTTCTTC. As protein: CASSPAGPGNNEQFF.

The chain combines TRBV6-2 or TRBV6-3 with TRBJ2-6; 8 bases are shared with TRBD1. V lost 4 bases and J lost 2; bases outside the gene matches: 7. The CDR3 spans 17 residues. Germline-derived CDR1 and CDR2 are MNHEY and SVGEGT. CDR3 sequence reads: CASSLTGALAGANVLTF. The CDR3 region has the DNA TGTGCCAGCAGTTTGACAGGGGCGCTTGCTGGGGCCAACGTCCTGACTTTC.

The CDR3 bases are TGTGCCAGCAGTTCTACTCGTCACGAGCAGTACGTC. This translates into CASSSTRHEQYV. The chain is built from TRBV7-9 and TRBJ2-7; D not certain. Germline V gene sequence: CDR1 SEHNR, CDR2 FQNEAQ (reference sequence). Trimming removed 6 bases at V and 5 bases at J, with 11 bases between. CDR3 length equals 12 residues.

V and J are TRBV10-3 and TRBJ1-2, with TRBD1 matching 10 bases. This CDR3 is 15 amino acids long. V lost 3 bases, J lost 8 bases, and 9 bases stayed unmatched. Germline-derived CDR1 and CDR2 are ENHRY and SYGVKD. CDR3: CAISDSRGTGEGYTF. The DNA for the CDR3 is TGTGCCATCAGTGACTCTAGGGGGACAGGGGAGGGCTACACCTTC.

This clone appeared once. CDR3 protein: CASRKKTGTAYSNQPQHF. CDR3 bases: TGTGCCAGTAGAAAGAAAACCGGGACAGCTTATAGCAATCAGCCCCAGCATTTT. This chain joins TRBV19 and TRBJ1-5; 7 nucleotides agree with TRBD1. CDR1 and CDR2 (germline): LNHDA, SQIVND (reference sequence). The CDR3 totals 18 residues. Trimming at V came to 6 bases and at J to 0 bases, leaving 14 bases not matched to a gene.

The chain uses TRBV27 and TRBJ2-2, with a possible D match to TRBD1 (7 bases). Per the germline V gene, CDR1 is MNHEY and CDR2 is SMNVEV (reference sequence). This CDR3 has 14 residues. V gave up 3 bases and J gave up 7 bases, with 12 bases separating them. The CDR3 loop is CASSFFQGGGELFF. The CDR3 coding sequence is TGTGCCAGCAGTTTTTTTCAGGGGGGCGGGGAGCTGTTTTTT.

This clone was counted a single time. The rearrangement joins TRBV19 to TRBJ2-6; 8 positions agree with TRBD2. The CDR3 runs to 16 residues. V lost 3 bases to trimming and J lost 2 bases; unmatched junction nucleotides: 3. Germline assignment: CDR1 LNHDA and CDR2 SQIVND (reference sequence). The CDR3 sequence: CASSIRGGAGANVLTF. The CDR3 coding sequence is TGTGCCAGTAGTATCCGGGGGGGTGCTGGGGCCAACGTCCTGACTTTC.

The rearrangement joins TRBV18 to TRBJ2-1; no reliable D call. CDR1 is KGHSH and CDR2 is LQKENI in the germline V gene. Trimming removed 1 base from V and 4 bases from J, with 20 bases in between. The CDR3 spans 18 residues. The CDR3 sequence: CASSPLPPSGQGYNEQFF. The DNA of the CDR3 is TGTGCCAGCTCACCACTTCCGCCCTCTGGGCAAGGTTACAATGAGCAGTTCTTC.

The gene calls are TRBV7-6 and TRBJ2-7, with 10 bases that match TRBD2. CDR1 is SGHVS, CDR2 FNYEAQ, per germline. The CDR3 spans 15 residues. Losses at the gene ends were 5 bases for V and 1 base for J; bases not matched to a gene: 5. The CDR3 coding sequence is TGTGCCAGCAGCCGGACTAGCGGTGGGTCCTACGAGCAGTACTTC. Protein product: CASSRTSGGSYEQYF.

The J gene is TRBJ1-5, the V gene TRBV4-2; D perhaps matches TRBD1 (5 bases). Trimming removed 0 bases at V and 3 bases at J, with 12 bases between. The CDR3 loop spans 16 amino acids. CDR1 LGHNA and CDR2 YNFKEQ come from the germline V gene. CDR3 sequence (DNA): TGTGCCAGCAGCCAAGATCAGGGCGCGATCAATCAGCCCCAGCATTTT. Translating gives CASSQDQGAINQPQHF.

This sequence joins TRBV10-3 and TRBJ1-3; D is unresolved. V was shortened by 7 bases and J by 0 bases, with 7 bases between the two germline ends. The CDR3 length is 13 residues. Germline V CDR1 and CDR2: ENHRY, SYGVKD. The CDR3 coding sequence is TGTGCCATCAAATCTTCCTCTGGAAACACCATATATTTT. Translated, it gives CAIKSSSGNTIYF.

The V and J genes are TRBV5-4 and TRBJ2-3, with TRBD2 as a possible D gene (6 bases). CDR1 is SGHNT and CDR2 is YYREEE in the germline V gene (reference sequence). This CDR3 is built from 14 residues. The germline V and J ends were trimmed by 4 bases and 7 bases, with 16 bases remaining between them. The CDR3 bases are TGTGCCAGCAGCCCCCTGGAGGGTCGGAATACGCAGTATTTT. Translated: CASSPLEGRNTQYF.

A word on this clone: The sample has other DNA sequences that encode this CDR3 too. The rearrangement joins TRBV10-2 to TRBJ1-5; D unclear. Trimming removed 0 bases from V and 1 base from J, with 7 bases in between. CDR1 and CDR2 (germline): WSHSY, SAAADI. This CDR3 has 15 amino acids. CDR3 in amino acids: CASSESGGSNQPQHF. The CDR3 region has the DNA TGCGCCAGCAGTGAGTCGGGAGGGAGCAATCAGCCCCAGCATTTT.

This chain uses TRBV5-1 with TRBJ2-5; tentative D call: TRBD1 (6 bases). From germline, CDR1 is SGHRS and CDR2 YFSETQ. The CDR3 runs to 13 residues. Trimming took 4 bases from V and 1 from J, leaving 8 bases between them. The CDR3 sequence: CASSPDSQETQYF. The CDR3 nucleotides are TGCGCCAGCAGCCCGGACAGCCAAGAGACCCAGTACTTC.

The V and J genes are TRBV4-2 and TRBJ2-5, with 14 bases fitting TRBD2. The CDR3 runs to 23 residues. J gave up 5 bases and V 0 bases, and 23 bases lay outside the gene matches. In germline, CDR1 is LGHNA, CDR2 YNFKEQ. CDR3 protein: CASSQDSLSSGTSGSEVPETQYF. The CDR3 coding sequence is TGTGCCAGCAGCCAAGATTCCCTGTCTTCTGGGACTAGCGGGAGCGAGGTCCCGGAGACCCAGTACTTC.